The 30 T cell receptor beta chains given below trace back to one sample, sequenced in a study of cytomegalovirus exposure and HLA in healthy donors. It was with 60 Vbeta and 13 Jbeta primers that the PCR ran. Assay used: immunoSEQ multiplex PCR; TCRdb lists only in-frame clones, some missing. The repertoire holds 100,000 to 150,000 clones, with around three quarters as singletons. The sample consisted of PBMCs. The receptors originated from a human donor in good health.

V usage is TRBV11-3 and J usage is TRBJ2-7; tentative D call: TRBD1 (6 bases). The ends were cut back, 7 bases at V and 6 bases at J, with 19 bases in the middle. Looked up from germline, CDR1 is SGHNT and CDR2 is YENEEA. CDR3 length: 14 amino acids. This CDR3 reads CASTPGWGQLEQYF. DNA of the CDR3: TGTGCCAGCACCCCCGGGTGGGGGCAGCTCGAGCAGTACTTC.

This sequence joins TRBV11-2 and TRBJ2-7; 14 bases match TRBD2. Per germline, CDR1 SGHAT and CDR2 FQNNGV. This CDR3 has 16 residues. Germline trimming cut 5 bases from V and 6 bases from J; bases unmatched to any gene: 9. Here the CDR3 reads CASSPWGLAGEGEQYF. The CDR3 DNA reads TGTGCCAGCAGCCCATGGGGACTAGCGGGAGAAGGCGAGCAGTACTTC.

This clone occurred a few times. The V call is TRBV28, the J call TRBJ2-6; TRBD1 agrees at 9 bases. Per the germline V gene, CDR1 is MDHEN and CDR2 is SYDVKM. This CDR3 has 19 amino acids. Unmatched junction bases numbered 12, after V lost 4 bases and J lost 2 bases. Here the CDR3 reads CASSSYAGTGSTGANVLTF. The CDR3 coding sequence is TGTGCCAGCAGTTCATACGCCGGGACAGGGTCAACTGGGGCCAACGTCCTGACTTTC.

The chain combines TRBV29-1 with TRBJ2-5; 13 nucleotides align to TRBD2. Germline-derived CDR1 and CDR2 are SQVTM and ANQGSEA. With 5 bases clipped from V and 4 bases from J, the junction kept 10 bases outside the gene matches. The CDR3 is 16 residues long. CDR3 protein: CSVTPGLAGPSETQYF. The CDR3 bases are TGCAGCGTTACCCCGGGACTAGCGGGGCCCTCAGAGACCCAGTACTTC. The full variable domain, rest sourced from reference TRBV29-1 and TRBJ2-5, is SAVISQKPSRDICQRGTSLTIQCQVDSQVTMMFWYRQQPGQSLTLIATANQGSEATYESGFVIDKFPISRPNLTFSTLTVSNMSPEDSSIYLCSVTPGLAGPSETQYFGPGTRLLVL.

This clone has only a few counts. The V gene is TRBV6-5, the J gene TRBJ2-3; the match to TRBD2 covers 10 bases. The length of the CDR3 is 16 residues. Germline assignment: CDR1 MNHEY and CDR2 SVGAGI. Trimming cost V 3 bases and J 2 bases; bases outside gene matches: 5. CDR3 sequence reads: CASSYGTSESTDTQYF. As DNA, the CDR3 is TGTGCCAGCAGTTATGGGACTAGCGAATCCACAGATACGCAGTATTTT.

V gene TRBV10-3 combines with J gene TRBJ2-2; 13 positions agree with TRBD2. V lost 8 bases and J lost 4; bases outside the gene matches: 7. The V gene's germline CDR1 is ENHRY and CDR2 SYGVKD. CDR3 size: 16 residues. CDR3 nucleotide sequence: TGTGCCATCCGGACTAGCGGGAGCGGGGGCACCGGGGAGCTGTTTTTT. This sequence encodes CAIRTSGSGGTGELFF.

This chain uses TRBV6-1 with TRBJ2-3, with 12 bases that match TRBD1. This CDR3 comprises 14 residues. The junction had 2 bases not matched to a gene; V was cut back by 9 bases and J by 1 base. The V gene's germline CDR1 is MNHNS and CDR2 SASEGT. CDR3 loop: CASGDRGRTDTQYF. The CDR3 coding sequence is TGTGCCAGTGGGGACAGGGGGCGCACAGATACGCAGTATTTT.

In this sample, this clone turned up many times. The V call is TRBV7-9, the J call TRBJ2-1; 7 bases line up with TRBD1. This CDR3 has 15 residues. After removal of 4 bases from V and 7 bases from J, the junction contained 10 bases not matched to a gene. Per the germline V gene, CDR1 is SEHNR and CDR2 is FQNEAQ (reference sequence). The CDR3 here is CASSSQTGVGNEQFF. The CDR3 bases are TGTGCCAGCAGCTCCCAAACAGGGGTCGGGAATGAGCAGTTCTTC.

The chain combines TRBV7-8 with TRBJ2-7; TRBD1 agrees at 7 bases. This CDR3 is built from 13 residues. Per the germline V gene, CDR1 is SGHVS and CDR2 is FQNEAQ. V shed 2 bases and J 7 bases; nucleotides not matched to a gene: 5. CDR3 region: CASSLMDRREQYF. CDR3 in DNA: TGTGCCAGCAGCTTAATGGACAGGAGGGAGCAGTACTTC.

The chain links TRBV11-2 to TRBJ2-7; 9 bases line up with TRBD2. Germline V gene data show CDR1 as SGHAT and CDR2 as FQNNGV. The V segment lost 1 base and the J segment 5 bases; nucleotides outside the gene matches: 6. CDR3 length: 15 amino acids. The CDR3 protein is CASSLGAGGRNEQYF. CDR3 DNA: TGTGCCAGCAGCTTAGGGGCGGGAGGGAGGAACGAGCAGTACTTC. Together with reference TRBV11-2 and TRBJ2-7, the CDR3 gives the full variable domain: EAGVAQSPRYKIIEKRQSVAFWCNPISGHATLYWYQQILGQGPKLLIQFQNNGVVDDSQLPKDRFSAERLKGVDSTLKIQPAKLEDSAVYLCASSLGAGGRNEQYFGPGTRLTVT.

CDR3: CASSPGGMPGNTIYF. The CDR3 nucleotides read TGTGCCAGCAGTCCCGGAGGGATGCCCGGAAACACCATATATTTT. The chain joins TRBV6-6 to TRBJ1-3; D remains ambiguous. Germline V gene sequence: CDR1 MNHNY, CDR2 SVGAGI (reference sequence). Trimming took off 5 bases at V and 4 bases at J, with 15 bases between the two ends. The CDR3 consists of 15 residues.

This sequence joins TRBV28 and TRBJ2-6; 7 bases fit TRBD1. This CDR3 comprises 20 residues. The germline V gene encodes CDR1 MDHEN and CDR2 SYDVKM. V dropped 5 bases and J dropped 1; count of bases not matched to a gene: 17. CDR3 region: CASSPPEMDRNLSGANVLTF. The CDR3 DNA is TGTGCCAGCAGTCCACCCGAGATGGACAGGAACCTTTCTGGGGCCAACGTCCTGACTTTC.

This clone was seen a single time. The chain uses TRBV5-1 and TRBJ1-2; tentative D call: TRBD1 (6 bases). Germline CDR1 reads SGHRS; CDR2 reads YFSETQ. The V end lost 1 base, the J end lost 4 bases, and 14 bases lay between the germline ends. The CDR3 has 15 amino acids. The DNA for the CDR3 is TGCGCCAGCAGCTTGCTCGCGGGGGCGGGCTATGGCTACACCTTC. Translated, it gives CASSLLAGAGYGYTF.

The chain recombines TRBV6-5 with TRBJ2-1; possible D gene TRBD1, 5 bases. Per the germline V gene, CDR1 is MNHEY and CDR2 is SVGAGI. This CDR3 spans 14 amino acids. V was pared by 6 bases and J by 4 bases, with 13 bases between. This CDR3 is CASSPWGQYNEQFF. In nucleotides, the CDR3 is TGTGCCAGCAGCCCCTGGGGCCAATACAATGAGCAGTTCTTC.

This clone was observed a few times. This chain uses TRBV6-5 with TRBJ2-7; TRBD2 might be the D (5 bases). The CDR3 loop spans 13 amino acids. V was pared by 3 bases and J by 7 bases, with 13 bases between. The germline gives CDR1 MNHEY, CDR2 SVGAGI. The CDR3 DNA reads as TGTGCCAGCAGTTATGGCGGGCTCGGGGAGCAGTACTTC. Residues: CASSYGGLGEQYF.

This sequence joins TRBV7-2 and TRBJ2-3, with D possibly being TRBD1 (5 bases). This CDR3 spans 16 amino acids. Germline V gives CDR1 SGHTA, CDR2 FQGNSA. V shed 3 bases and J shed 0 bases, with 13 bases lying between them. DNA for the CDR3: TGTGCCAGCAGCTTGTGGGGCGGTCCTAGCACAGATACGCAGTATTTT. Its protein is CASSLWGGPSTDTQYF. The full variable domain, in which reference TRBV7-2 and TRBJ2-3 provide the parts outside the CDR3, is GAGVSQSPSNKVTEKGKDVELRCDPISGHTALYWYRQSLGQGLEFLIYFQGNSAPDKSGLPSDRFSAERTGGSVSTLTIQRTQQEDSAVYLCASSLWGGPSTDTQYFGPGTRLTVL.

This chain connects TRBV5-1 to TRBJ1-2; 10 bases agree with TRBD1. The CDR3 length is 14 residues. Germline values: CDR1 SGHRS, CDR2 YFSETQ. V was clipped by 2 bases and J by 6 bases; unmatched bases: 4. The CDR3 region is CASSFGDRGHGYTF. DNA for the CDR3: TGCGCCAGCAGCTTTGGGGACAGGGGACATGGCTACACCTTC.

This clone was seen a handful of times. The rearrangement joins TRBV15 to TRBJ2-7; TRBD1 might be the D (6 bases). With 0 bases removed from V and 1 base from J, the gap between germline ends came to 13 bases. This CDR3 is built from 16 residues. From germline, CDR1 is LNHNV and CDR2 YYDKDF (reference sequence). The CDR3 region is CATSRDRNRVSYEQYF. The CDR3 region has the DNA TGTGCCACCAGCAGAGATAGGAACAGGGTGTCCTACGAGCAGTACTTC.

J is TRBJ1-1 and V is TRBV11-2; perhaps TRBD1 as D (6 bases). The CDR3 length is 14 residues. V was trimmed by 1 base and J by 6 bases, leaving 12 bases between them. Germline V CDR1 and CDR2: SGHAT, FQNNGV. CDR3 region: CASSLGQVFSEAFF. In DNA form, the CDR3 reads TGTGCCAGCAGCTTAGGACAGGTCTTTTCTGAAGCTTTCTTT.

This clone has a single count. V and J are TRBV11-3 and TRBJ2-1, with 8 bases identical to TRBD1. Germline V gives CDR1 SGHNT, CDR2 YENEEA. Trimming cost V 4 bases and J 1 base; bases outside gene matches: 6. The CDR3 totals 16 residues. The CDR3 sequence is CASSSGQAVSYNEQFF. In DNA form, the CDR3 reads TGTGCCAGCAGCTCGGGACAGGCGGTTTCCTACAATGAGCAGTTCTTC.

This clone was observed a handful of times. The chain recombines TRBV11-3 with TRBJ2-3, with 9 positions matching TRBD2. The trim removed 4 bases at V and 0 bases at J, leaving 11 bases unmatched. Germline V gene sequence: CDR1 SGHNT, CDR2 YENEEA. This CDR3 is built from 18 residues. The CDR3: CASSSPAGTSLSTDTQYF. As DNA, the CDR3 is TGTGCCAGCAGCTCCCCCGCTGGGACTAGCTTAAGCACAGATACGCAGTATTTT.

The V and J genes are TRBV27 and TRBJ2-7, with a weak D call TRBD2 (6 bases). Trimming took off 3 bases at V and 1 base at J, with 16 bases between the two ends. There are 16 residues in the CDR3. Germline V lookup: CDR1 MNHEY, CDR2 SMNVEV (reference sequence). The DNA for the CDR3 is TGTGCCAGCAGTTTTAGTTGGCAGGGAGGATCCTACGAGCAGTACTTC. Amino acid sequence: CASSFSWQGGSYEQYF.

The J gene is TRBJ1-2, the V gene TRBV7-2, with 7 bases that match TRBD1. The junction had 8 bases not matched to a gene; V was cut back by 6 bases and J by 7 bases. Per germline, CDR1 SGHTA and CDR2 FQGNSA. This CDR3 has 13 residues. CDR3 amino acids: CASSLGRGLGYTF. The DNA for the CDR3 is TGTGCCAGCAGTCTAGGAAGGGGGCTTGGCTACACCTTC.

The chain joins TRBV19 to TRBJ1-5; D is perhaps TRBD1 (6 bases). The germline V gene encodes CDR1 LNHDA and CDR2 SQIVND (reference sequence). There are 15 residues in the CDR3. The ends were cut back, 1 base at V and 1 base at J, with 8 bases in the middle. CDR3 sequence: CASSIARGSNQPQHF. As DNA, the CDR3 is TGTGCCAGTAGTATAGCCAGGGGAAGCAATCAGCCCCAGCATTTT. Full variable domain (outside the CDR3, taken from reference TRBV19 and TRBJ1-5): DGGITQSPKYLFRKEGQNVTLSCEQNLNHDAMYWYRQDPGQGLRLIYYSQIVNDFQKGDIAEGYSVSREKKESFPLTVTSAQKNPTAFYLCASSIARGSNQPQHFGDGTRLSIL.

The rearrangement links TRBV19 to TRBJ2-1; TRBD2 matches at 12 bases. Germline CDR1 is LNHDA and CDR2 is SQIVND (reference sequence). After removal of 3 bases from V and 6 bases from J, the junction contained 3 bases not matched to a gene. The CDR3 length is 15 residues. The chain's CDR3 is CASSIRTSGVNEQFF. Written as DNA, the CDR3 is TGTGCCAGTAGTATCCGGACTAGCGGGGTCAATGAGCAGTTCTTC.

This chain links TRBV19 with TRBJ1-5; D uncertain. V lost 4 bases and J 4 bases, leaving 14 bases between the germline ends. The CDR3 covers 15 residues. From germline, CDR1 is LNHDA and CDR2 SQIVND (reference sequence). In DNA, the CDR3 is TGTGCCAGTAGTAGTGGGAGGGTCTGGAATCAGCCCCAGCATTTT. Its translation: CASSSGRVWNQPQHF.

The chain recombines TRBV23-1 with TRBJ1-5; the match to TRBD1 covers 9 bases. Being an ORF, TRBV23-1 has a function that is uncertain. Germline trimming cut 3 bases from V and 5 bases from J; bases unmatched to any gene: 14. This CDR3 region has 18 residues. CDR3 region: CASSQMDRGGNRHQPQHF. The CDR3 DNA reads as TGCGCCAGCAGTCAGATGGACAGGGGAGGTAACAGGCATCAGCCCCAGCATTTT.

The V and J genes are TRBV7-2 and TRBJ2-3; possible D gene TRBD2, 6 bases. CDR1 and CDR2 (germline): SGHTA, FQGNSA. Trimming removed 9 bases from V and 6 bases from J, with 10 bases in between. The CDR3 spans 11 residues. CDR3 nucleotides: TGTGCCAGGCGGGATTTCGATACGCAGTATTTT. Its translation: CARRDFDTQYF. Supplemented by reference TRBV7-2 and TRBJ2-3, the full variable domain reads GAGVSQSPSNKVTEKGKDVELRCDPISGHTALYWYRQSLGQGLEFLIYFQGNSAPDKSGLPSDRFSAERTGGSVSTLTIQRTQQEDSAVYLCARRDFDTQYFGPGTRLTVL.

The chain uses TRBV7-6 and TRBJ2-3; 8 positions match TRBD2. This CDR3 contains 16 residues. The ends lost 5 bases at V and 0 bases at J; junction bases unmatched: 7. The germline V gene encodes CDR1 SGHVS and CDR2 FNYEAQ. The CDR3 nucleotides read TGTGCCAGCAGCAGTTTAGCGGGAACTAGCACAGATACGCAGTATTTT. Protein: CASSSLAGTSTDTQYF.

This clone was observed a handful of times. V and J are TRBV9 and TRBJ1-1; TRBD1 matches 9 bases. CDR3 length equals 16 residues. CDR1 SGDLS and CDR2 YYNGEE come from the germline V gene. The trim removed 0 bases at V and 1 base at J, leaving 4 bases unmatched. In nucleotides, the CDR3 is TGTGCCAGCAGCGTAGGACAGGGGGGCCGGAACACTGAAGCTTTCTTT. It encodes CASSVGQGGRNTEAFF.